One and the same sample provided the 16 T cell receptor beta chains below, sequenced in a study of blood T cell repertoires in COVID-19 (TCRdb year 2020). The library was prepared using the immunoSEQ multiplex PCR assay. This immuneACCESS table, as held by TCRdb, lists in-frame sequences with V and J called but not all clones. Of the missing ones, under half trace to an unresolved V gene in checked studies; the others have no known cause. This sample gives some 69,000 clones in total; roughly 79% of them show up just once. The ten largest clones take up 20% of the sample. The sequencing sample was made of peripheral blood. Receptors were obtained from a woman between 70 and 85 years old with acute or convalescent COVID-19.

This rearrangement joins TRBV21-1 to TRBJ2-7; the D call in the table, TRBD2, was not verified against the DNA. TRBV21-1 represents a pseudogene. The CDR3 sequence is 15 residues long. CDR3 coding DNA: TGTGCCAGCAGCAAAGCGCTTTCAGCGAGGAACGAGCAGTACTTC. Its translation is CASSKALSARNEQYF.

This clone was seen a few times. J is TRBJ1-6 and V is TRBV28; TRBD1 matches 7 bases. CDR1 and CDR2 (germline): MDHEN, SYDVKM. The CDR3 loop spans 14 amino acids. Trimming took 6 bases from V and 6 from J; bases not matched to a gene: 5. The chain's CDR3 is CASRKGGFNSPLHF. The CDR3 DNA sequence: TGTGCCAGCAGGAAAGGGGGCTTTAATTCACCCCTCCACTTT.

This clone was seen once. The CDR3 here is CASSGRLAAGRDTQYF. CDR3 coding DNA: TGTGCCAGCAGCGGTAGACTAGCGGCTGGTCGGGATACGCAGTATTTT. The chain links TRBV5-6 to TRBJ2-3; the match to TRBD2 covers 9 bases. The CDR3 totals 16 residues. CDR1 is SGHDT, CDR2 YYEEEE, per germline. The V and J ends lost 4 bases and 6 bases, in that order; junction bases with no gene match: 12.

The CDR3 region has the DNA TGTGCCAGCAGCGTCGGGACTAGCGGGAGGGCGGAAGAGCAGTTCTTC. It codes for CASSVGTSGRAEEQFF. The chain carries TRBV7-7 and TRBJ2-1, with 16 bases matching TRBD2. Per the germline V gene, CDR1 is SSHAT and CDR2 is FNYEAQ (reference sequence). CDR3 size: 16 residues. V was clipped by 5 bases and J by 10 bases; unmatched bases: 8.

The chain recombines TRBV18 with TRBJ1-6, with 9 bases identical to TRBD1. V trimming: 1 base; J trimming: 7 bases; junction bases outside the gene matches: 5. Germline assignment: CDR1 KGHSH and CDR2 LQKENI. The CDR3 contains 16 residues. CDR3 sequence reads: CASSPLLGTGNSPLHF. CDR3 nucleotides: TGTGCCAGCTCACCACTTCTCGGGACAGGGAATTCACCCCTCCACTTT.

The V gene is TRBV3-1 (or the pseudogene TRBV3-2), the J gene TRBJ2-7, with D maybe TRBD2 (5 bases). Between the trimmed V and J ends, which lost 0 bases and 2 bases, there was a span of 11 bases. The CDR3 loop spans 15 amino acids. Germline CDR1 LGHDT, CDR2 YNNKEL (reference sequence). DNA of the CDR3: TGTGCCAGCAGCCAAGATGGGCGGGCCCCCTACGAGCAGTACTTC. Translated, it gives CASSQDGRAPYEQYF.

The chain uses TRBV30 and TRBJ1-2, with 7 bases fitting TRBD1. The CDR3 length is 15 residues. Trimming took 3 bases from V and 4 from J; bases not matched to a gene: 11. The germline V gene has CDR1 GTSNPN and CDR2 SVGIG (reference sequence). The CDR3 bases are TGTGCCTGGAGCTCCAGACAGGGTGGGTTCTATGGCTACACCTTC. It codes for CAWSSRQGGFYGYTF.

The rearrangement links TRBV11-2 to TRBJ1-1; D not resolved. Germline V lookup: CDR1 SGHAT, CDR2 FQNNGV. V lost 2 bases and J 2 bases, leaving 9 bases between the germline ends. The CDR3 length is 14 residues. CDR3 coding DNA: TGTGCCAGCAGCTTAAACGGAGTTAACACTGAAGCTTTCTTT. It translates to CASSLNGVNTEAFF.

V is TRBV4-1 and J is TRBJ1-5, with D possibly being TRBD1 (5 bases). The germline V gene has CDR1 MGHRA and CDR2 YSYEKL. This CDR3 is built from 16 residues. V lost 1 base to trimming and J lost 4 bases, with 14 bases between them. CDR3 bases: TGCGCCAGCAGCCAAGTTGCAGGGTGGGAAAATCAGCCCCAGCATTTT. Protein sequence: CASSQVAGWENQPQHF.

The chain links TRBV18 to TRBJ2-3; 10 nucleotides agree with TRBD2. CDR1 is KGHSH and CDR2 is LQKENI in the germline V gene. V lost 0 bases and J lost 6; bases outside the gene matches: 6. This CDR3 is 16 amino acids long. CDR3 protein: CASSPPIAGGADTQYF. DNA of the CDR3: TGTGCCAGCTCACCACCCATAGCGGGAGGAGCGGATACGCAGTATTTT. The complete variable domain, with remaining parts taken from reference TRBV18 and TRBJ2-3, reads NAGVMQNPRHLVRRRGQEARLRCSPMKGHSHVYWYRQLPEEGLKFMVYLQKENIIDESGMPKERFSAEFPKEGPSILRIQQVVRGDSAAYFCASSPPIAGGADTQYFGPGTRLTVL.

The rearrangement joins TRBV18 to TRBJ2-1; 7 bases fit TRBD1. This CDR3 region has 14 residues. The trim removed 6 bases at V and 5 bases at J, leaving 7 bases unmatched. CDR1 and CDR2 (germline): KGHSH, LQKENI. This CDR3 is CASSLVGGNNEQFF. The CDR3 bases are TGTGCCAGCTCCCTCGTAGGGGGCAACAATGAGCAGTTCTTC. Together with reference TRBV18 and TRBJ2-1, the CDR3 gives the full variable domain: NAGVMQNPRHLVRRRGQEARLRCSPMKGHSHVYWYRQLPEEGLKFMVYLQKENIIDESGMPKERFSAEFPKEGPSILRIQQVVRGDSAAYFCASSLVGGNNEQFFGPGTRLTVL.

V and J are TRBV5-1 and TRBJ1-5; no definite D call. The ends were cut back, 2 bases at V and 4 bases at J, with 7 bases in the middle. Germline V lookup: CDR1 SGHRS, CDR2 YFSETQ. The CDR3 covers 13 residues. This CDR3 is CASSFEGNQPQHF. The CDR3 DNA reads TGCGCCAGCAGCTTTGAGGGAAATCAGCCCCAGCATTTT.

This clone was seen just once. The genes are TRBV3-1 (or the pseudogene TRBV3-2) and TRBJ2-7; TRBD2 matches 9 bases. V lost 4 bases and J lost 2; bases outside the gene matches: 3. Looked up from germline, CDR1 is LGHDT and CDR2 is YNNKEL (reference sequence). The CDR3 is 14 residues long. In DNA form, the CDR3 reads TGTGCCAGCAGCCCCGGGACTAGCACCTACGAGCAGTACTTC. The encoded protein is CASSPGTSTYEQYF.

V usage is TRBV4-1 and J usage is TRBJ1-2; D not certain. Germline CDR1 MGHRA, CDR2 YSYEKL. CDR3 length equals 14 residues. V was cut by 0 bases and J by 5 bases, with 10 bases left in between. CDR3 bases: TGCGCCAGCAGCCAAGATCTCCAGATATATGGCTACACCTTC. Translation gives CASSQDLQIYGYTF.

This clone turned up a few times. The DNA of the CDR3 is TGTGCCAGCAGGCCGGGTGGGTACGAGCAGTACTTC. Translated, it gives CASRPGGYEQYF. The chain has TRBV28 and TRBJ2-7; D is unresolved. Trimming took off 6 bases at V and 4 bases at J, with 10 bases between the two ends. Per the germline V gene, CDR1 is MDHEN and CDR2 is SYDVKM. CDR3 length: 12 amino acids. Variable domain in full (rest from reference TRBV28 and TRBJ2-7): DVKVTQSSRYLVKRTGEKVFLECVQDMDHENMFWYRQDPGLGLRLIYFSYDVKMKEKGDIPEGYSVSREKKERFSLILESASTNQTSMYLCASRPGGYEQYFGPGTRLTVT.

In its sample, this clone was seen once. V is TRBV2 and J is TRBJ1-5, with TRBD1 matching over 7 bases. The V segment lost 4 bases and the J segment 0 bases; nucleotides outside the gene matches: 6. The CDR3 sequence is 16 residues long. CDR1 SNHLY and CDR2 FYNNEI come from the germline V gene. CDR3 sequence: CASSAQTGISNQPQHF. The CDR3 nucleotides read TGTGCCAGCAGTGCCCAGACAGGGATTAGCAATCAGCCCCAGCATTTT.